This entry lists 25 T cell receptor beta chains sequenced from one sample in a study of TIL therapy for anti-PD-1-resistant metastatic lung cancer. This was the immunoSEQ v3 assay. Some clones are missing from TCRdb's copy, which holds only in-frame ones; the method was immunoSEQ multiplex PCR. This sample has approximately 97,000 clones, with about 71% found just once. Time point of the sample: pre-treatment sample, taken before nivolumab and TIL therapy. Most excised metastases sampled were pleural nodules or supraclavicular lymph nodes. The sample in question was tumor tissue, obtained at baseline. The receptors originated from a person between 25 and 80 years old with non-small cell lung cancer.

The chain employs TRBV28 and TRBJ1-6, with 8 bases aligning to TRBD1. The CDR3 is 15 residues long. Germline V gene data show CDR1 as MDHEN and CDR2 as SYDVKM. The J segment lost 4 bases and the V segment lost 6 bases, leaving 5 bases of the junction unmatched. The DNA of the CDR3 is TGTGCCAGCAGGAGGACAGGGTCTTATAATTCACCCCTCCACTTT. Encoded protein: CASRRTGSYNSPLHF.

The V call is TRBV5-6, the J call TRBJ1-3, with 10 bases identical to TRBD1. The V segment lost 5 bases and the J segment 2 bases; nucleotides outside the gene matches: 4. CDR1 SGHDT and CDR2 YYEEEE come from the germline V gene. The CDR3 has 15 residues. For the CDR3, the DNA is TGTGCCAGCAGGCTCGGGACAGGGGCTGGAAACACCATATATTTT. This gives the protein CASRLGTGAGNTIYF.

The V gene is TRBV10-1, the J gene TRBJ2-1; the match to TRBD2 covers 7 bases. Trimming cost V 4 bases and J 9 bases; bases outside gene matches: 6. Looked up from germline, CDR1 is WNHNN and CDR2 is SYGVQD (reference sequence). CDR3 length equals 13 residues. The CDR3 loop reads CASSGELAAEQFF. CDR3 bases: TGCGCCAGCAGTGGCGAGCTAGCGGCTGAGCAGTTCTTC.

The genes are TRBV6-5 and TRBJ1-6; 8 nucleotides match TRBD1. Germline values: CDR1 MNHEY, CDR2 SVGAGI. The CDR3 has 13 residues. V gave up 4 bases and J gave up 11 bases; unmatched junction bases: 4. CDR3 sequence reads: CASSWTGSPPLHF. DNA of the CDR3: TGTGCCAGCAGTTGGACAGGGAGTCCACCCCTCCACTTT.

To note about this clone: The same CDR3 arises from other DNA sequences in this sample as well. The V gene is TRBV5-1, the J gene TRBJ2-7; D gene ambiguous. Between the trimmed V and J ends, which lost 0 bases and 4 bases, there was a span of 2 bases. CDR1 is SGHRS, CDR2 YFSETQ, per germline. This CDR3 has 11 amino acids. Here the CDR3 reads CASSLGYEQYF. For the CDR3, the DNA is TGCGCCAGCAGCTTGGGATACGAGCAGTACTTC.

The chain links TRBV7-9 to TRBJ1-5; D possibly corresponds to TRBD1 (5 bases). The V and J ends lost 5 bases and 6 bases respectively, with 8 bases between them. There are 12 residues in the CDR3. CDR1 is SEHNR, CDR2 FQNEAQ, per germline (reference sequence). DNA for the CDR3: TGTGCCAGCAGCCGGGACCTTCAGCCCCAGCATTTT. Its translation is CASSRDLQPQHF.

This clone was observed a handful of times. CDR3 protein: CSVAPLGQGLEQYF. The CDR3, as DNA: TGCAGCGTCGCACCTCTGGGACAGGGGCTTGAGCAGTACTTC. The chain employs TRBV29-1 and TRBJ2-7; 10 bases align to TRBD1. V lost 6 bases and J lost 7; bases outside the gene matches: 12. Germline V gene data show CDR1 as SQVTM and CDR2 as ANQGSEA. The CDR3 is 14 amino acids.

This clone has a handful of counts. V gene TRBV28 combines with J gene TRBJ1-5, with 8 bases aligning to TRBD1. Losses at the gene ends were 6 bases for V and 7 bases for J; bases not matched to a gene: 8. This CDR3 comprises 14 residues. The germline V gene encodes CDR1 MDHEN and CDR2 SYDVKM. The CDR3 sequence is CASRLQGGGQPQHF. The DNA for the CDR3 is TGTGCCAGCAGGCTACAGGGGGGCGGGCAGCCCCAGCATTTT.

V usage is TRBV5-5 and J usage is TRBJ2-5, with 8 bases lining up with TRBD1. V was clipped by 2 bases and J by 4 bases; unmatched bases: 4. CDR3 size: 14 residues. CDR1 is SGHKS, CDR2 YYEKEE, per germline (reference sequence). In DNA form, the CDR3 reads TGTGCCAGCAGCTTCACAGGGGGAGCAGAGACCCAGTACTTC. Its protein is CASSFTGGAETQYF.

J is TRBJ2-3 and V is TRBV7-6, with 7 nucleotides matching TRBD1. Germline V gene sequence: CDR1 SGHVS, CDR2 FNYEAQ. The CDR3 contains 13 residues. Trimming removed 4 bases from V and 5 bases from J; junction bases left unmatched: 3. The CDR3 loop reads CASSSNRGDTQYF. The CDR3, as DNA: TGTGCCAGCAGCTCGAACAGGGGAGATACGCAGTATTTT.

The rearrangement joins TRBV5-1 to TRBJ2-2; 12 positions agree with TRBD2. This CDR3 is built from 15 residues. Germline assignment: CDR1 SGHRS and CDR2 YFSETQ. Trimming removed 5 bases from V and 6 bases from J; junction bases left unmatched: 5. The CDR3 nucleotides are TGCGCCAGCAGGCTAGCGGGAGGGTCGGCCGGGGAGCTGTTTTTT. Translating gives CASRLAGGSAGELFF.

This clone was detected a few times. The chain combines TRBV2 with TRBJ1-1, with TRBD1 identical over 7 bases. Germline CDR1 SNHLY, CDR2 FYNNEI. The length of the CDR3 is 11 residues. Trimming cost V 6 bases and J 8 bases; bases outside gene matches: 3. The CDR3 DNA reads as TGTGCCAGCAGGCGGGACAGCGAAGCTTTCTTT. As protein: CASRRDSEAFF.

J is TRBJ2-5 and V is TRBV12-2; TRBD2, the table's D call, lacks a check against the DNA. TRBV12-2 is a pseudogene. This CDR3 spans 14 amino acids. The chain's CDR3 is CASRLRSSGETQYF. As DNA, the CDR3 is TGTGCAAGTCGCTTACGTAGTTCCGGAGAGACCCAGTACTTC.

This clone was seen more than once but under ten times. J is TRBJ2-7 and V is TRBV4-1; D is ambiguous. In germline, CDR1 is MGHRA, CDR2 YSYEKL. The length of the CDR3 is 14 residues. Deletions cut 4 bases from V and 3 bases from J, with 13 bases between. Here the CDR3 DNA reads TGCGCCAGCAGCCCCCTACAGAACAGCTACGAGCAGTACTTC. As protein: CASSPLQNSYEQYF.

The chain has TRBV18 and TRBJ2-5, with a tentative D call TRBD1 (5 bases). The V gene's germline CDR1 is KGHSH and CDR2 LQKENI. This CDR3 spans 13 amino acids. Trimming pared 2 bases from V and 7 bases from J, leaving 11 bases between. CDR3 residues: CASSPTKGWTQYF. DNA for the CDR3: TGTGCCAGCTCACCAACCAAGGGGTGGACCCAGTACTTC.

The J gene is TRBJ1-1, the V gene TRBV7-3; 7 bases map to TRBD1. CDR1 is SGHTA and CDR2 is FQGTGA in the germline V gene. Trimming at V came to 2 bases and at J to 5 bases, leaving 5 bases not matched to a gene. This CDR3 contains 14 residues. The CDR3 loop reads CASSLSGGRTEAFF. CDR3 sequence (DNA): TGTGCCAGCAGCTTATCAGGGGGGAGAACTGAAGCTTTCTTT.

J is TRBJ1-2 and V is TRBV9; TRBD1 aligns across 7 bases. Unmatched junction bases numbered 10, after V lost 3 bases and J lost 8 bases. CDR1 is SGDLS and CDR2 is YYNGEE in the germline V gene. CDR3 length: 14 residues. CDR3 protein: CASSARTGPRGYTF. CDR3 in DNA: TGTGCCAGCAGCGCGCGGACAGGACCCAGGGGCTACACCTTC.

This chain joins TRBV28 and TRBJ2-5; D not resolved. V lost 3 bases, J lost 5 bases, and 16 bases lay in between. This CDR3 comprises 15 residues. Germline CDR1 is MDHEN and CDR2 is SYDVKM. The CDR3, as DNA: TGTGCCAGCAGTTTGGGGTCTGTGGTGCAGGAGACCCAGTACTTC. Its protein product is CASSLGSVVQETQYF.

In its sample, this clone was seen once. The rearrangement uses TRBV4-2 and TRBJ2-3; D may be TRBD1 or TRBD2 (7 bases each). Trimming cost V 4 bases and J 4 bases, with 15 bases left between them. From germline, CDR1 is LGHNA and CDR2 YNFKEQ. This CDR3 has 15 amino acids. The CDR3 spells CASSLLAGGADTQYF. CDR3 in DNA: TGTGCCAGCAGCCTACTAGCAGGGGGGGCAGATACGCAGTATTTT.

This clone was observed once. This chain links TRBV23-1 with TRBJ2-3; 9 bases line up with TRBD2. TRBV23-1 is flagged as an ORF with uncertain function. V shed 6 bases, J shed 6 bases, and the junction held 10 bases outside the gene matches. The CDR3 contains 15 residues. In nucleotides, the CDR3 is TGCGCCAGCAGCCCCTCTAGCGGGATATTGGATACGCAGTATTTT. It codes for CASSPSSGILDTQYF.

The V and J genes are TRBV5-1 and TRBJ2-7; TRBD1 agrees at 9 bases. Germline loops: CDR1 SGHRS, CDR2 YFSETQ. CDR3 length: 14 amino acids. V was clipped by 4 bases and J by 2 bases; unmatched bases: 4. The CDR3 DNA is TGCGCCAGCAGCGAGGGGACAGGGCCCTACGAGCAGTACTTC. Residues: CASSEGTGPYEQYF.

This chain uses TRBV2 with TRBJ1-5; D uncertain. V was cut by 5 bases and J by 3 bases, with 11 bases left in between. This CDR3 region has 14 residues. The V gene's germline CDR1 is SNHLY and CDR2 FYNNEI. CDR3: CASSIGVFNQPQHF. Written as DNA, the CDR3 is TGTGCCAGCAGTATTGGCGTCTTCAATCAGCCCCAGCATTTT.

The chain employs TRBV9 and TRBJ1-1, with a weak D call TRBD1 (5 bases). V dropped 4 bases and J dropped 10 bases, with 23 bases sitting between them. CDR1 is SGDLS and CDR2 is YYNGEE in the germline V gene. The CDR3 runs 15 residues. CDR3 loop: CASSNSMAGSVGAFF. CDR3 bases: TGTGCCAGCAGCAATTCGATGGCAGGGTCGGTAGGAGCTTTCTTT.

This rearrangement joins TRBV7-8 to TRBJ1-1, with 8 bases that match TRBD1. With V trimmed by 4 bases and J by 1 base, 5 bases remained unmatched. The CDR3 sequence is 15 residues long. The germline V gene has CDR1 SGHVS and CDR2 FQNEAQ. The CDR3 DNA reads as TGTGCCAGCAGCTATCGGACAGGGACGAACACTGAAGCTTTCTTT. This encodes CASSYRTGTNTEAFF. Using reference TRBV7-8 and TRBJ1-1 for the parts outside the CDR3, the full variable domain is GAGVSQSPRYKVAKRGQDVALRCDPISGHVSLFWYQQALGQGPEFLTYFQNEAQLDKSGLPSDRFFAERPEGSVSTLKIQRTQQEDSAVYLCASSYRTGTNTEAFFGQGTRLTVV.

The genes are TRBV7-6 and TRBJ1-1; D is ambiguous. Germline V lookup: CDR1 SGHVS, CDR2 FNYEAQ. The V end lost 4 bases, the J end lost 14 bases, and 17 bases lay between the germline ends. The length of the CDR3 is 12 residues. The CDR3 DNA sequence: TGTGCCAGCAGCTCTTCAGGATCCTTACCCTTCTTT. Translating gives CASSSSGSLPFF. Drawing the rest from reference TRBV7-6 and TRBJ1-1, the complete variable domain is GAGVSQSPRYKVTKRGQDVALRCDPISGHVSLYWYRQALGQGPEFLTYFNYEAQQDKSGLPNDRFSAERPEGSISTLTIQRTEQRDSAMYRCASSSSGSLPFFGQGTRLTVV.